The 2 T cell receptor beta chains listed next were all sequenced from one sample in a study of cytomegalovirus exposure and HLA in healthy donors (dated by TCRdb to about 2017). The receptor library was made with the immunoSEQ multiplex PCR assay. TCRdb retrieved this table from immuneACCESS and kept in-frame rearrangements only. Not all clones are present; in checked studies, unresolved V genes account for under half, and no reason is known for the remainder. Here the sample has approximately 170,000 clones; 84% occur a single time. Roughly 10% of the sample is in the top ten clones. Input material: PBMCs. These receptors all stem from a man between 25 and 39 years old in good health and CMV-seropositive.

V and J are TRBV15 and TRBJ1-6; D unresolved. The CDR3 length is 16 residues. Per the germline V gene, CDR1 is LNHNV and CDR2 is YYDKDF (reference sequence). With 0 bases removed from V and 0 bases from J, the gap between germline ends came to 6 bases. In DNA form, the CDR3 reads TGTGCCACCAGCAGAGAAAGGAGCTCCTATAATTCACCCCTCCACTTT. Protein sequence: CATSRERSSYNSPLHF. The full variable domain, rest sourced from reference TRBV15 and TRBJ1-6, is DAMVIQNPRYQVTQFGKPVTLSCSQTLNHNVMYWYQQKSSQAPKLLFHYYDKDFNNEADTPDNFQSRRPNTSFCFLDIRSPGLGDTAMYLCATSRERSSYNSPLHFGNGTRLTVT.

V gene TRBV15 combines with J gene TRBJ2-1; 8 bases align to TRBD2. Germline assignment: CDR1 LNHNV and CDR2 YYDKDF (reference sequence). This CDR3 has 15 residues. Trimming removed 5 bases from V and 13 bases from J; junction bases left unmatched: 16. DNA of the CDR3: TGTGCCACCAGCTGGGGTCGGACTAGCCCTAGTCGACAGTTCTTC. Translation gives CATSWGRTSPSRQFF.